These 10 T cell receptor beta chains were sequenced from one sample in a study of blood T cell repertoires in COVID-19. Libraries were prepared by immunoSEQ multiplex PCR; TCRdb keeps only in-frame clonotypes and omits some of them. The repertoire holds around 300,000 clones, with roughly nine tenths as singletons. The sample taken for sequencing was PBMCs or T cells enriched from blood (not recorded which). All receptors derive from a woman aged 40 to 50 who had recovered from COVID-19.

The chain has TRBV19 and TRBJ1-1; 10 bases agree with TRBD1. J lost 5 bases, V lost 7 bases, and 4 bases had no gene match. Per germline, CDR1 LNHDA and CDR2 SQIVND (reference sequence). This CDR3 has 13 residues. CDR3 protein: CASTRQGATEAFF. The CDR3 nucleotides read TGTGCCAGTACCAGACAGGGGGCAACTGAAGCTTTCTTT. Drawing the rest from reference TRBV19 and TRBJ1-1, the complete variable domain is DGGITQSPKYLFRKEGQNVTLSCEQNLNHDAMYWYRQDPGQGLRLIYYSQIVNDFQKGDIAEGYSVSREKKESFPLTVTSAQKNPTAFYLCASTRQGATEAFFGQGTRLTVV.

The gene calls are TRBV19 and TRBJ1-2; TRBD1 agrees at 7 bases. This CDR3 region has 16 residues. Germline CDR1 and CDR2: LNHDA and SQIVND (reference sequence). J was trimmed by 6 bases and V by 3 bases; bases with no gene match: 13. CDR3 residues: CASSIFRDSRFDGYTF. The CDR3 DNA reads as TGTGCCAGTAGTATTTTTCGGGACAGCCGTTTCGATGGCTACACCTTC.

The chain recombines TRBV30 with TRBJ1-2; D unresolved. Per germline, CDR1 GTSNPN and CDR2 SVGIG (reference sequence). The CDR3 has 14 residues. Trimming took 2 bases from V and 4 from J, leaving 14 bases between them. CDR3 sequence: CAWSNYGSGYGYTF. The CDR3 DNA reads TGTGCCTGGAGTAACTATGGGTCGGGCTATGGCTACACCTTC.

The chain recombines TRBV30 with TRBJ1-1; D may be TRBD1 (5 bases). The V gene's germline CDR1 is GTSNPN and CDR2 SVGIG (reference sequence). CDR3 length equals 13 residues. V dropped 5 bases and J dropped 7 bases, with 17 bases sitting between them. The DNA for the CDR3 is TGTGCCTGGGTGGCCAGGGATCTGGGTGAAGCTTTCTTT. Translation: CAWVARDLGEAFF.

The rearrangement joins TRBV19 to TRBJ1-1; weak D call: TRBD1 (5 bases). This CDR3 is built from 15 residues. CDR1 and CDR2 (germline): LNHDA, SQIVND (reference sequence). Trimming cost V 7 bases and J 0 bases, with 15 bases left between them. CDR3 DNA: TGTGCCAGTAAGAATGGGGGGTCGATGAACACTGAAGCTTTCTTT. Its protein product is CASKNGGSMNTEAFF.

This chain connects TRBV6-1 to TRBJ1-5, with D tentatively TRBD1 (6 bases). The CDR3 has 16 amino acids. The ends were cut back, 4 bases at V and 1 base at J, with 14 bases in the middle. The germline V gene has CDR1 MNHNS and CDR2 SASEGT. In nucleotides, the CDR3 is TGTGCCAGCAGTGCCGTAGGACAGAGAAGCAATCAGCCCCAGCATTTT. Encoded protein: CASSAVGQRSNQPQHF.

This clone was observed a few times. The chain links TRBV2 to TRBJ2-1, with TRBD2 matching 9 bases. This CDR3 region has 14 residues. The J segment lost 2 bases and the V segment lost 6 bases, leaving 2 bases of the junction unmatched. Per the germline V gene, CDR1 is SNHLY and CDR2 is FYNNEI. CDR3 nucleotides: TGTGCCAGCAGGGTAGCGGGAGCCTACAATGAGCAGTTCTTC. It is translated as CASRVAGAYNEQFF. Filled out from reference TRBV2 and TRBJ2-1, the complete variable domain reads EPEVTQTPSHQVTQMGQEVILRCVPISNHLYFYWYRQILGQKVEFLVSFYNNEISEKSEIFDDQFSVERPDGSNFTLKIRSTKLEDSAMYFCASRVAGAYNEQFFGPGTRLTVL.

The chain links TRBV5-8 to TRBJ2-5; D ambiguous. The CDR3 is 12 amino acids. With 2 bases removed from V and 0 bases from J, the gap between germline ends came to 2 bases. Germline CDR1 reads SGHTS; CDR2 reads YDEGEE. CDR3 coding DNA: TGTGCCAGCAGCTTCTACCAAGAGACCCAGTACTTC. It codes for CASSFYQETQYF.

This chain joins TRBV4-1 and TRBJ1-2; D is undetermined. With 1 base removed from V and 4 bases from J, the gap between germline ends came to 10 bases. The germline V gene encodes CDR1 MGHRA and CDR2 YSYEKL. The CDR3 contains 14 residues. The CDR3 sequence: CASSQGRGSYGYTF. Here the CDR3 DNA reads TGCGCCAGCAGCCAAGGGAGAGGGAGCTATGGCTACACCTTC.

This chain joins TRBV30 and TRBJ2-1; 7 bases are a match to TRBD2. V shed 1 base, J shed 2 bases, and the junction held 14 bases outside the gene matches. CDR1 and CDR2 from the germline V gene are GTSNPN and SVGIG (reference sequence). This CDR3 has 18 residues. CDR3 sequence reads: CAWSGRERPLRAYNEQFF. Here the CDR3 DNA reads TGTGCCTGGAGTGGGCGGGAGAGGCCCCTGAGGGCCTACAATGAGCAGTTCTTC.